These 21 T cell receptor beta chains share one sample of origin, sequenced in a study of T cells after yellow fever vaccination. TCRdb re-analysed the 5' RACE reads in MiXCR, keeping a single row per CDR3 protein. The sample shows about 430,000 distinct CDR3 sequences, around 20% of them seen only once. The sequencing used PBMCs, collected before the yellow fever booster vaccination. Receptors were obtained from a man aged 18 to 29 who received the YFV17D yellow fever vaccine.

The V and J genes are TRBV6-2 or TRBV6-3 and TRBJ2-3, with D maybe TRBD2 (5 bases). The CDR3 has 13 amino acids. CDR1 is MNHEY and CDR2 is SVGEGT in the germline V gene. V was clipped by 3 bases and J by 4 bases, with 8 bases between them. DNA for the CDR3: TGTGCCAGCAGTTATTTCGGGGCAGATACGCAGTATTTT. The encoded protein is CASSYFGADTQYF.

The chain's CDR3 is CASSVLGEVQPQHF. CDR3 sequence (DNA): TGTGCCAGCAGCGTCCTGGGGGAGGTTCAGCCCCAGCATTTT. The chain carries TRBV5-5 and TRBJ1-5; D possibly corresponds to TRBD1 (5 bases). Germline-derived CDR1 and CDR2 are SGHKS and YYEKEE (reference sequence). The CDR3 runs to 14 residues. V was shortened by 4 bases and J by 6 bases, with 14 bases between the two germline ends.

CDR3 sequence: CASSLLTDSWPQHF. CDR3 sequence (DNA): TGTGCCAGCAGCTTATTAACCGACTCATGGCCCCAGCATTTT. This chain uses TRBV7-2 with TRBJ1-5; no firm D call. The CDR3 contains 14 residues. V lost 2 bases and J 9 bases, leaving 14 bases between the germline ends. Germline V gene lookup returns CDR1 SGHTA and CDR2 FQGNSA.

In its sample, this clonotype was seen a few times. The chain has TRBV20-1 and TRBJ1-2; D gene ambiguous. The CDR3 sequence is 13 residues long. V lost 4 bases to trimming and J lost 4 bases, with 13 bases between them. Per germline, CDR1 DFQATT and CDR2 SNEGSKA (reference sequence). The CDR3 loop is CSANEGRGYGYTF. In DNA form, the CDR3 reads TGCAGTGCTAATGAAGGACGAGGCTATGGCTACACCTTC.

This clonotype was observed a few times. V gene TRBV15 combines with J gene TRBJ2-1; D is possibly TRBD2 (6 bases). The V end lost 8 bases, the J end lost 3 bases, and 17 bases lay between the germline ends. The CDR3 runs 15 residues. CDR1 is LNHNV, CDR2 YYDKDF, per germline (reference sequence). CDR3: CATSPRGTYYNEQFF. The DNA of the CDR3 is TGTGCCACCTCCCCTCGGGGGACCTACTACAATGAGCAGTTCTTC.

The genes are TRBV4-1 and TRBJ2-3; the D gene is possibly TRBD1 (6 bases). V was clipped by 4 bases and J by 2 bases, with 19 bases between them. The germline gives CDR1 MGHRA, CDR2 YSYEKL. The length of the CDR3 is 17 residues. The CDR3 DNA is TGCGCCAGCAGCCCCCTCCCCGGCAGGGGAACCACAGATACGCAGTATTTT. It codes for CASSPLPGRGTTDTQYF.

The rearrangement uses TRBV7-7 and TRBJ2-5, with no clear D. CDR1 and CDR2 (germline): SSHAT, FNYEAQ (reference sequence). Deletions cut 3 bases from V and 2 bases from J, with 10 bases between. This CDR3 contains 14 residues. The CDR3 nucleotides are TGTGCCAGCAGCTTGTTGGGGAAACAAGAGACCCAGTACTTC. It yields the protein CASSLLGKQETQYF.

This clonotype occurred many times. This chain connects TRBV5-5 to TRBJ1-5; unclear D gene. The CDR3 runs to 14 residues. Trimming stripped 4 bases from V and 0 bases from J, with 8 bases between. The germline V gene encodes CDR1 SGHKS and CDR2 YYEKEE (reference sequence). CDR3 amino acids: CASSTANSNQPQHF. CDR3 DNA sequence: TGTGCCAGCAGCACCGCCAATAGCAATCAGCCCCAGCATTTT.

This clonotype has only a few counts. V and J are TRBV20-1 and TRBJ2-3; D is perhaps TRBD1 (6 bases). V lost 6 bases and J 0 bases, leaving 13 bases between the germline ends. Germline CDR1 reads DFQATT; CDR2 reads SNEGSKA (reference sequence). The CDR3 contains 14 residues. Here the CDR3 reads CSARHQGSTDTQYF. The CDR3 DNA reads TGCAGTGCCCGGCACCAGGGGAGCACAGATACGCAGTATTTT.

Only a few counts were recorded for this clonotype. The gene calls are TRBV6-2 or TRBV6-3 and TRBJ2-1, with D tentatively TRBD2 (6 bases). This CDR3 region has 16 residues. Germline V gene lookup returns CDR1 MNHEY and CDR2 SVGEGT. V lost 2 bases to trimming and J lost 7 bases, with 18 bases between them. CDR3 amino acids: CASSYGRPAVANEQFF. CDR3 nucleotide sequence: TGTGCCAGCAGTTACGGGAGGCCAGCGGTTGCGAATGAGCAGTTCTTC.

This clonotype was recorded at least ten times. The CDR3 nucleotides are TGTGCCAGCAGCTTAAGTAGAGGGACAGATACGCAGTATTTT. It translates to CASSLSRGTDTQYF. The genes are TRBV7-9 and TRBJ2-3, with D possibly TRBD2 on 5 matching bases. The CDR3 is 14 residues long. Germline V gene sequence: CDR1 SEHNR, CDR2 FQNEAQ (reference sequence). V lost 2 bases and J 3 bases, leaving 9 bases between the germline ends.

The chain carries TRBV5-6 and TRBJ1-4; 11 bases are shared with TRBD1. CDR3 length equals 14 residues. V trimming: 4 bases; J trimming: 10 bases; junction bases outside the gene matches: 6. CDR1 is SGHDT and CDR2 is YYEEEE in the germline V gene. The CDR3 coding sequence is TGTGCCAGCAGCGCAGGACAGGGGGCAGTAAAACTGTTTTTT. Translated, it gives CASSAGQGAVKLFF.

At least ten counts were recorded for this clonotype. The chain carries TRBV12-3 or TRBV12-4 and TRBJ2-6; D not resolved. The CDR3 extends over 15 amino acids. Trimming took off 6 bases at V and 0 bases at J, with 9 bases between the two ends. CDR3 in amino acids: CASSRRTSGANVLTF. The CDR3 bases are TGTGCCAGCAGCCGGCGGACCTCTGGGGCCAACGTCCTGACTTTC.

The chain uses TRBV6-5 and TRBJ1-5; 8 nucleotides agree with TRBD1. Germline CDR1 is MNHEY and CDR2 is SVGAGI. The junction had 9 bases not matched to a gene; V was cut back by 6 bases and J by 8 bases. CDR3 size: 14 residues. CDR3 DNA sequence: TGTGCCAGCAGAGGGTTCAGGGGGCAGGAGCCCCAGCATTTT. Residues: CASRGFRGQEPQHF.

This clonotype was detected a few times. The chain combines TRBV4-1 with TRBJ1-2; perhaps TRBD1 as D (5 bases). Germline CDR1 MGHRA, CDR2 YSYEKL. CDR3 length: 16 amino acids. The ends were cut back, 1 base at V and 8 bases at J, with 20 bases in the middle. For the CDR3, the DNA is TGCGCCAGCAGCCAAGGTAGCCTGACAGTCGTATGGGGCTACACCTTC. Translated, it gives CASSQGSLTVVWGYTF.

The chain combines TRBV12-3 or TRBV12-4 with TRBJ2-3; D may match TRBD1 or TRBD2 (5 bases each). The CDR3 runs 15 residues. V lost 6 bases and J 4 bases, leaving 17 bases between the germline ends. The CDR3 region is CASSPVGERSDTQYF. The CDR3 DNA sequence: TGTGCCAGCAGCCCCGTGGGGGAAAGGTCAGATACGCAGTATTTT.

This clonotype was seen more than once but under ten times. In DNA form, the CDR3 reads TGCAGTGCTAGCCCCAACGACCTCCAAGAGACCCAGTACTTC. Its translation is CSASPNDLQETQYF. This sequence joins TRBV20-1 and TRBJ2-5; D gene uncertain. Trimming stripped 3 bases from V and 1 base from J, with 12 bases between. CDR1 is DFQATT and CDR2 is SNEGSKA in the germline V gene (reference sequence). The CDR3 has 14 amino acids.

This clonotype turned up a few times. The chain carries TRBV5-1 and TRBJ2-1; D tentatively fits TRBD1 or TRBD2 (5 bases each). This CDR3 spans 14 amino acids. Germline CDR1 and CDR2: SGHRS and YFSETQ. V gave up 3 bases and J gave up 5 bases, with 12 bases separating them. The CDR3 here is CASSSGLPNNEQFF. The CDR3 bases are TGCGCCAGCAGCTCGGGGCTCCCCAACAATGAGCAGTTCTTC.

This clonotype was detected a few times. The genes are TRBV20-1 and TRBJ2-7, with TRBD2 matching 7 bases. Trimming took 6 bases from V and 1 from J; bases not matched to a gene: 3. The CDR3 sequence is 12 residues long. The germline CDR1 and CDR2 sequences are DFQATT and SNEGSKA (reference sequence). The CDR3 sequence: CSAGGGSYEQYF. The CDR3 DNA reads TGCAGTGCGGGGGGAGGGTCCTACGAGCAGTACTTC.

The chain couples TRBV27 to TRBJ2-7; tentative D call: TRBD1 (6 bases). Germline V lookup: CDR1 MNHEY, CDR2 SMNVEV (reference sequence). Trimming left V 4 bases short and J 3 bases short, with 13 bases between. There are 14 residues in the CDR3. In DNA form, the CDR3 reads TGTGCCAGCAGTTCCAGGGGAAAAGGCTACGAGCAGTACTTC. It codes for CASSSRGKGYEQYF.

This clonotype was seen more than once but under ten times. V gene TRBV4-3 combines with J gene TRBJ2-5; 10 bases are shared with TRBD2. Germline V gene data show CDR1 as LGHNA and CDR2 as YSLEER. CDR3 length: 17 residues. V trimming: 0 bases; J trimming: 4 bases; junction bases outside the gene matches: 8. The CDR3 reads CASSQDWTAGGPETQYF. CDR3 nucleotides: TGCGCCAGCAGCCAAGACTGGACAGCGGGGGGGCCAGAGACCCAGTACTTC.